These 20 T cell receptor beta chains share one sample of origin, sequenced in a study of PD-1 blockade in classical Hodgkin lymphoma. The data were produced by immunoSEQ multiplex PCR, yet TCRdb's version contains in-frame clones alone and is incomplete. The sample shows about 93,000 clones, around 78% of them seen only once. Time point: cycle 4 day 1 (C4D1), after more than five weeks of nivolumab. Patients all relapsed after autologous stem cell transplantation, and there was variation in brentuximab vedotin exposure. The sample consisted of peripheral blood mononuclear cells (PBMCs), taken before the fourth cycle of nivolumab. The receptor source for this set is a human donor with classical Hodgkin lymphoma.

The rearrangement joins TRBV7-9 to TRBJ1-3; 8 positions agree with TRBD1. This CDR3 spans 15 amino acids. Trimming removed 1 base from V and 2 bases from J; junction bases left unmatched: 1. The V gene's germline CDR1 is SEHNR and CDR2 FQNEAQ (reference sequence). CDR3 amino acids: CASSLEQGAGNTIYF. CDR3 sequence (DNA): TGTGCCAGCAGCTTAGAACAGGGGGCTGGAAACACCATATATTTT.

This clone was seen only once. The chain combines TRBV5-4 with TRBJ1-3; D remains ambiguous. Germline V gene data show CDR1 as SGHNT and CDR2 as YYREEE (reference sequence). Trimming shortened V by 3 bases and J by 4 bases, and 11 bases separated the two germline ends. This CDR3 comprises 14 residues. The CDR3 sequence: CASSSSGSGNTIYF. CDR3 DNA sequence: TGTGCCAGCAGCTCATCCGGATCCGGAAACACCATATATTTT.

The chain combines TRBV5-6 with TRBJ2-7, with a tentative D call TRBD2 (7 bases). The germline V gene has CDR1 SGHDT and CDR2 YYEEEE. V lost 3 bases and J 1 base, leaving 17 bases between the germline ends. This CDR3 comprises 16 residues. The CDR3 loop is CASSSLARGGSYEQYF. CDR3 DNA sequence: TGTGCCAGCAGCTCCCTGGCCAGGGGAGGGTCCTACGAGCAGTACTTC.

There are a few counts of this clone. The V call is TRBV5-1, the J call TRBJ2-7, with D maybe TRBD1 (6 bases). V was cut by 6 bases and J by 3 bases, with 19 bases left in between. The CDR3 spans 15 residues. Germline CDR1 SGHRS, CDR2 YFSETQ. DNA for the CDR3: TGCGCCAGCACCAAGGGTTATGGGACAAACTACGAGCAGTACTTC. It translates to CASTKGYGTNYEQYF.

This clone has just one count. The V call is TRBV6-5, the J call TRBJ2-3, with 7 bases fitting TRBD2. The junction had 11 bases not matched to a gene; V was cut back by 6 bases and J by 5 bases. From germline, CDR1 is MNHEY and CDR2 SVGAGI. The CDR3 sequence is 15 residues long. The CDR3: CASSPGVAGEDTQYF. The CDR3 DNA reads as TGTGCCAGCAGCCCGGGGGTTGCGGGAGAAGATACGCAGTATTTT.

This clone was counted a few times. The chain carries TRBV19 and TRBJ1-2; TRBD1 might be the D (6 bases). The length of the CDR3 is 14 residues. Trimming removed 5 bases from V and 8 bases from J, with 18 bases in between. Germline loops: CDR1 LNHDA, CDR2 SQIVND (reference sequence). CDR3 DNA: TGTGCCAGTAGTTTCGGTCGGGACACCTGGGGCTACACCTTC. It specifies CASSFGRDTWGYTF.

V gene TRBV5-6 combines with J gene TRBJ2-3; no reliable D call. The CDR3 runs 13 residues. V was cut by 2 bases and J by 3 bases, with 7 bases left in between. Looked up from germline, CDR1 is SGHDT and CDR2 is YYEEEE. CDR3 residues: CASSFQVTDTQYF. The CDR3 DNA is TGTGCCAGCAGCTTTCAAGTTACAGATACGCAGTATTTT.

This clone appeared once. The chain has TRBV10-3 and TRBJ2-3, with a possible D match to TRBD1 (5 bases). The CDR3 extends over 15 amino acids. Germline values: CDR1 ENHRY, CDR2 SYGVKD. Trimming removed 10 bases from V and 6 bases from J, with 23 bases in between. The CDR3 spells CATSSVGQGRDTQYF. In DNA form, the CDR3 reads TGTGCCACAAGTTCAGTTGGGCAGGGAAGGGATACGCAGTATTTT.

The DNA of the CDR3 is TGCGCCAGCAGCCAAGGGATGTCGGGATTACTTAATGAAAAACTGTTTTTT. Translated: CASSQGMSGLLNEKLFF. The chain uses TRBV4-1 and TRBJ1-4; D unresolved. V gave up 1 base and J gave up 4 bases, with 16 bases separating them. The CDR3 totals 17 residues. Germline loops: CDR1 MGHRA, CDR2 YSYEKL.

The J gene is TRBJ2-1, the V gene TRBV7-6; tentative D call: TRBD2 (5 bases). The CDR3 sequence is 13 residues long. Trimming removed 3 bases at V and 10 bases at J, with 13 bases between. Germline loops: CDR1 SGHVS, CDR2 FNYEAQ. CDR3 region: CASSFALEGEQFF. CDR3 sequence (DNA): TGTGCCAGCAGCTTCGCCCTAGAGGGAGAGCAGTTCTTC.

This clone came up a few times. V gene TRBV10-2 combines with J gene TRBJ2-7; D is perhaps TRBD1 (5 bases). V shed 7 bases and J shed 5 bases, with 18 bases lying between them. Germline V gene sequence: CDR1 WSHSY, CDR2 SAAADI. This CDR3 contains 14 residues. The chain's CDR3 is CASNPDGLTDEQYF. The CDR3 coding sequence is TGCGCCAGCAACCCGGACGGATTGACAGACGAGCAGTACTTC.

Here the CDR3 DNA reads TGTGCCACCCGGGACAGAAACTATGGCTACACCTTC. Translating gives CATRDRNYGYTF. The chain joins TRBV7-9 to TRBJ1-2; 7 bases line up with TRBD1. The germline gives CDR1 SEHNR, CDR2 FQNEAQ (reference sequence). The CDR3 totals 12 residues. After removal of 10 bases from V and 2 bases from J, the junction contained 4 bases not matched to a gene.

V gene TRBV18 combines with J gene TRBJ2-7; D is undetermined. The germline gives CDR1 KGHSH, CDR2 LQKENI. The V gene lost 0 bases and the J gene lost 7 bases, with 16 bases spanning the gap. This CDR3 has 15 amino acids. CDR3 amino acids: CASSPPDRREIEQYF. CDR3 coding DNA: TGTGCCAGCTCACCACCGGACCGCCGTGAGATTGAGCAGTACTTC.

The CDR3 region has the DNA TGTGCCAGCAGCTTCCCAGGGCTATATCAGCCCCAGCATTTT. It yields the protein CASSFPGLYQPQHF. The rearrangement joins TRBV7-9 to TRBJ1-5; possible D gene TRBD1, 5 bases. In germline, CDR1 is SEHNR, CDR2 FQNEAQ (reference sequence). The CDR3 length is 14 residues. Trimming removed 3 bases at V and 5 bases at J, with 11 bases between.

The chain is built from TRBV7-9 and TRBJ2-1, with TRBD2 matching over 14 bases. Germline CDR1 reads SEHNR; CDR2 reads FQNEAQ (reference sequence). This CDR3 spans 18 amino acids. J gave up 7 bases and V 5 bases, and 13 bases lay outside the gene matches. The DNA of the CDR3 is TGTGCCAGCAGCCAAGGGACTAGCGGGGGCTGGGCCGCGAATGAGCAGTTCTTC. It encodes CASSQGTSGGWAANEQFF.

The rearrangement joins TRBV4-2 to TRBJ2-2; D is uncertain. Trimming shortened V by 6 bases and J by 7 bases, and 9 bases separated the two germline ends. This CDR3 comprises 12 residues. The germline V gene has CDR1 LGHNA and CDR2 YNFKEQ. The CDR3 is CASRWTFGELFF. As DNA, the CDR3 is TGTGCCAGCAGATGGACCTTCGGGGAGCTGTTTTTT.

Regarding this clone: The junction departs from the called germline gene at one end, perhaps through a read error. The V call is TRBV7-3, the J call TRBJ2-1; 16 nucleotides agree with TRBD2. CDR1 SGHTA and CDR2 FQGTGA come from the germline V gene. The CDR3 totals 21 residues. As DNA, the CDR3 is TGTGCCAGCAGCCTAACCTTGGGACTAGCGGGAGGGGGGGCCTCCTACAATGAGCAGTTCTTC. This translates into CASSLTLGLAGGGASYNEQFF.

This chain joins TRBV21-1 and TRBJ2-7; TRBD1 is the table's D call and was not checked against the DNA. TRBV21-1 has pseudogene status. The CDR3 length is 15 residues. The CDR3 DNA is TGTGCCAGCAGCAAAGGCCGGGACAGATCCTACGAGCAGTACTTC. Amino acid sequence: CASSKGRDRSYEQYF.

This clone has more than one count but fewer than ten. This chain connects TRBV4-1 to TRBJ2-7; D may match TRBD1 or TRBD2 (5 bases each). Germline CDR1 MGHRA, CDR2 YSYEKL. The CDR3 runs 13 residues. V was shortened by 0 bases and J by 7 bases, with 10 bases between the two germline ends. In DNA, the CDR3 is TGCGCCAGCAGCCAAGAGGGGGTGGGGGAGCAGTACTTC. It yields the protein CASSQEGVGEQYF.

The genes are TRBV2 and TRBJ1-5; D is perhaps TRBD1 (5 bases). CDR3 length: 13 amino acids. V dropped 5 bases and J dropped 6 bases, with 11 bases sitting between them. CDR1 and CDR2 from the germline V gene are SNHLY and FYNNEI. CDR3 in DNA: TGTGCCAGCAGTAGAGGGGTAAGTCAGCCCCAGCATTTT. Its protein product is CASSRGVSQPQHF.